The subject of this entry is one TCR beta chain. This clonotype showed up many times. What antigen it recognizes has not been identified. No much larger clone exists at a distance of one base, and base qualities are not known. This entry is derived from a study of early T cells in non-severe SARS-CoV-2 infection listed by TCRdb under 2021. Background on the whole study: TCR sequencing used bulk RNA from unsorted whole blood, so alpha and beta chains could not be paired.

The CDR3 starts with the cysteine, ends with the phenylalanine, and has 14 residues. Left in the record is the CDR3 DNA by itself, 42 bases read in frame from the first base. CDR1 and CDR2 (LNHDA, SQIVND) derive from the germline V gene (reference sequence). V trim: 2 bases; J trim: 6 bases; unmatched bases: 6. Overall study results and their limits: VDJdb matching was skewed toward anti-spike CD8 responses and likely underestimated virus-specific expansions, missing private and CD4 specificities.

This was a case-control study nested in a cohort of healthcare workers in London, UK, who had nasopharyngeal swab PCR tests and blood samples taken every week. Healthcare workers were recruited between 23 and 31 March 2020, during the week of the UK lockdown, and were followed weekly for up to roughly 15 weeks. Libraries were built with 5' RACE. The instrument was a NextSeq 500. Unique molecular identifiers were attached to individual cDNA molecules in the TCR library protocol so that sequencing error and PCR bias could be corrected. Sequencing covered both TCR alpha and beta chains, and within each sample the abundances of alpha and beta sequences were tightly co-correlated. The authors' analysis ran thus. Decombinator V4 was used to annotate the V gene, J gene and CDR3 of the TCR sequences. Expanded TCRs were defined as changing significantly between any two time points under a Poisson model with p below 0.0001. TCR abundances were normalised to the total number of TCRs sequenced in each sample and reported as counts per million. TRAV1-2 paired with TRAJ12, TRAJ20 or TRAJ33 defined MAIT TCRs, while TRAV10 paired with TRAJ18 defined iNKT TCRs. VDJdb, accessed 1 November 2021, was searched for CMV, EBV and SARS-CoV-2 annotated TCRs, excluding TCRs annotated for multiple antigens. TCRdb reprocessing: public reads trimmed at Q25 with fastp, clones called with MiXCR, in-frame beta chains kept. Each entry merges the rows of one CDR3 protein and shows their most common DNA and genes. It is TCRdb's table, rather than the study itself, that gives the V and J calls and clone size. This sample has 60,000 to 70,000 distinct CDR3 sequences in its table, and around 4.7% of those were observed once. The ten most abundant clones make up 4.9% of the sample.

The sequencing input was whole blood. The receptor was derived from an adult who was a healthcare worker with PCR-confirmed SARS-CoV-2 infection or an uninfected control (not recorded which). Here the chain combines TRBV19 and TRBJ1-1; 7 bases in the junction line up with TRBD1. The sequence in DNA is TGTGCCAGTAGTATAACAGGGGCGGACTCTGAAGCTTTCTTT. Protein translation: CASSITGADSEAFF.